This TCR beta chain originates from a study of shared clonotypes between healthy human individuals. About the study: Used for every donor were three CD4 naive, three CD4 memory, two CD8 naive and one CD8 memory plate.

Clones were sequenced by immunoSEQ multiplex PCR, and TCRdb holds only the in-frame ones, with some missing. The sample lists roughly 2,300,000 clones, 85% to 95% occurring once. V lost 5 bases to trimming and J lost 4 bases; unmatched junction nucleotides: 5. CDR1 is SGHTA and CDR2 is FQGNSA in the germline V gene. The CDR3 sequence is 15 residues long. The chain uses TRBV7-2 and TRBJ2-2; 9 bases align to TRBD2. The source is a man aged 18 to 29 in good health. Some clones in this sample may be carry-over from other donors' samples. The source material was naive CD4+ T cells from PBMCs. The subset: CD45RA+ positively selected. The CDR3 here is CASSQGLAGTGELFF. DNA for the CDR3: TGTGCCAGCAGCCAGGGACTAGCTGGCACCGGGGAGCTGTTTTTT.